This T cell receptor beta chain was profiled in a study of control samples from healthy donors and cancer patients. This table comes from immunoSEQ multiplex PCR, and its TCRdb copy is limited to in-frame clones, with some not included. The data show 110,000 or so clones, roughly nine tenths seen once. This clonotype originated in a man in his forties or fifties in good health. Sequencing was performed on blood.

DNA for the CDR3: TGTGCCAGCTCACCACAGGGAGTGGGGAACACTGAAGCTTTCTTT. Translation gives CASSPQGVGNTEAFF. The V and J genes are TRBV18 and TRBJ1-1; D is unresolved. Between the trimmed V and J ends, which lost 1 base and 1 base, there was a span of 10 bases. CDR1 is KGHSH, CDR2 LQKENI, per germline. This CDR3 has 15 amino acids. Full variable domain (missing parts from reference TRBV18 and TRBJ1-1): NAGVMQNPRHLVRRRGQEARLRCSPMKGHSHVYWYRQLPEEGLKFMVYLQKENIIDESGMPKERFSAEFPKEGPSILRIQQVVRGDSAAYFCASSPQGVGNTEAFFGQGTRLTVV.